Following are 15 T cell receptor beta chains from one sample sequenced in a study of Ad26.COV2.S vaccination and SARS-CoV-2 variants. Method: immunoSEQ multiplex PCR; TCRdb's copy keeps in-frame clones and lacks some. The sample consists of about 350,000 clones, roughly 89% of them appearing once. Treatment denoted: over 15 received Ad26.COV2.S at low or high dose, single or two shots; about 5 received placebo; per-sample allocation not given. Samples came from day 63 after the first vaccine or placebo injection. This sample comprised peripheral blood, obtained in a trial of Ad26.COV2.S vaccine versus placebo. Receptors originate from a person aged 18-65 years who received the Ad26.COV2.S COVID-19 vaccine or a placebo.

The V gene is TRBV4-3, the J gene TRBJ2-3; 9 nucleotides line up with TRBD2. V gave up 5 bases and J gave up 5 bases; unmatched junction bases: 8. Germline V lookup: CDR1 LGHNA, CDR2 YSLEER. This CDR3 has 15 residues. CDR3 region: CASSSLAGAVDTQYF. The CDR3 nucleotides read TGCGCCAGCAGCAGCTTAGCGGGGGCAGTAGATACGCAGTATTTT.

The CDR3 region has the DNA TGTGCCAGCAGTTACCCGAAAGGACAGTCTTTGCCGTACGAGCAGTACTTC. Residues: CASSYPKGQSLPYEQYF. V gene TRBV6-2 or TRBV6-3 combines with J gene TRBJ2-7, with D maybe TRBD1 (6 bases). The V gene's germline CDR1 is MNHEY and CDR2 SVGEGT. This CDR3 region has 17 residues. V dropped 2 bases and J dropped 4 bases, with 21 bases sitting between them.

The V and J genes are TRBV7-9 and TRBJ2-1; D possibly corresponds to TRBD1 (6 bases). CDR1 SEHNR and CDR2 FQNEAQ come from the germline V gene (reference sequence). The V end lost 1 base, the J end lost 7 bases, and 11 bases lay between the germline ends. This CDR3 spans 14 amino acids. DNA for the CDR3: TGTGCCAGCAGCTTAGTGGGGGCGAGAAATGAGCAGTTCTTC. Amino acid sequence: CASSLVGARNEQFF.

The rearrangement uses TRBV30 and TRBJ2-2, with TRBD1 matching 9 bases. Per the germline V gene, CDR1 is GTSNPN and CDR2 is SVGIG (reference sequence). With V trimmed by 6 bases and J by 7 bases, 6 bases remained unmatched. This CDR3 has 13 amino acids. Here the CDR3 DNA reads TGTGCCTGTACAGGGGGCTTGATCGGGGAGCTGTTTTTT. It specifies CACTGGLIGELFF.

The chain is built from TRBV3-1 (or the pseudogene TRBV3-2) and TRBJ1-4, with 9 bases fitting TRBD1. The CDR3 has 14 residues. CDR1 is LGHDT, CDR2 YNNKEL, per germline (reference sequence). Germline trimming cut 2 bases from V and 9 bases from J; bases unmatched to any gene: 4. Here the CDR3 reads CASSQPGTGQKLFF. In DNA form, the CDR3 reads TGTGCCAGCAGCCAACCCGGGACAGGGCAAAAACTGTTTTTT.

V usage is TRBV6-5 and J usage is TRBJ1-2; D is unclear. Germline CDR1 reads MNHEY; CDR2 reads SVGAGI. The CDR3 is made up of 14 amino acids. Trimming pared 2 bases from V and 4 bases from J, leaving 11 bases between. The CDR3 nucleotides are TGTGCCAGCAGTTACAGCCCTTCAGGCTATGGCTACACCTTC. Encoded protein: CASSYSPSGYGYTF.

This sequence joins TRBV6-5 and TRBJ2-7, with TRBD1 matching 7 bases. The CDR3 extends over 15 amino acids. CDR1 is MNHEY and CDR2 is SVGAGI in the germline V gene. J gave up 5 bases and V 7 bases, and 14 bases lay outside the gene matches. CDR3 DNA: TGTGCCAGCACTCTCTTCCGGGACAGAGAGCACGAGCAGTACTTC. Translation: CASTLFRDREHEQYF.

The chain joins TRBV11-3 to TRBJ2-1; D is perhaps TRBD1 or TRBD2 (5 bases each). The V gene's germline CDR1 is SGHNT and CDR2 YENEEA. Trimming stripped 4 bases from V and 4 bases from J, with 8 bases between. The CDR3 consists of 13 residues. The CDR3 DNA reads as TGTGCCAGCAGCTCGGGACGGTACAATGAGCAGTTCTTC. Its protein is CASSSGRYNEQFF.

V usage is TRBV7-6 and J usage is TRBJ2-3, with 8 bases aligning to TRBD2. Germline V CDR1 and CDR2: SGHVS, FNYEAQ. The V and J ends lost 5 bases and 4 bases, in that order; junction bases with no gene match: 8. This CDR3 has 15 amino acids. In DNA form, the CDR3 reads TGTGCCAGCAGCCCCGGACTAGCAAGGGCAGATACGCAGTATTTT. Protein: CASSPGLARADTQYF.

V is TRBV9 and J is TRBJ2-5; D is perhaps TRBD2 (5 bases). In germline, CDR1 is SGDLS, CDR2 YYNGEE. CDR3 length: 16 residues. Deletions cut 1 base from V and 7 bases from J, with 20 bases between. In DNA, the CDR3 is TGTGCCAGCAGCGTATCGACCTCAGACCGGGCGGGGACCCAGTACTTC. This encodes CASSVSTSDRAGTQYF.

This clone was picked up one time. The chain uses TRBV7-2 and TRBJ1-5; perhaps TRBD1 as D (6 bases). This CDR3 has 15 residues. CDR1 is SGHTA, CDR2 FQGNSA, per germline. Trimming removed 1 base from V and 4 bases from J, with 11 bases in between. The CDR3 coding sequence is TGTGCCAGCAGCTTAGGGGGAGGGGGGAATCAGCCCCAGCATTTT. This translates into CASSLGGGGNQPQHF.

About this clone itself: The sample contains more than one DNA sequence encoding this CDR3. The gene calls are TRBV28 and TRBJ2-7, with D possibly being TRBD1 (7 bases). With 9 bases removed from V and 7 bases from J, the gap between germline ends came to 22 bases. Per the germline V gene, CDR1 is MDHEN and CDR2 is SYDVKM. The CDR3 is 14 residues long. Here the CDR3 reads CASSPGQAREEQYF. DNA for the CDR3: TGTGCCAGTAGCCCCGGACAGGCTCGGGAGGAGCAGTACTTC.

CDR3 residues: CASSLDLAGGVDNEQFF. CDR3 bases: TGTGCCAGCAGCTTAGACCTAGCGGGAGGGGTTGACAATGAGCAGTTCTTC. This chain links TRBV7-2 with TRBJ2-1; 12 bases agree with TRBD2. Germline V CDR1 and CDR2: SGHTA, FQGNSA. This CDR3 region has 17 residues. With V trimmed by 1 base and J by 5 bases, 6 bases remained unmatched.

V is TRBV7-6 and J is TRBJ2-1; D is uncertain. Germline CDR1 is SGHVS and CDR2 is FNYEAQ. The V end lost 1 base, the J end lost 8 bases, and 3 bases lay between the germline ends. CDR3 size: 11 residues. The DNA of the CDR3 is TGTGCCAGCAGCTTAGGGGATGAGCAGTTCTTC. Its translation is CASSLGDEQFF.

CDR3 in amino acids: CASSSTGAYEQYF. The CDR3 DNA follows: TGTGCCAGCAGTTCTACTGGGGCCTACGAGCAGTACTTC. The rearrangement uses TRBV5-6 and TRBJ2-7; D unresolved. CDR3 size: 13 residues. The V gene's germline CDR1 is SGHDT and CDR2 YYEEEE. V lost 5 bases and J 2 bases, leaving 11 bases between the germline ends.